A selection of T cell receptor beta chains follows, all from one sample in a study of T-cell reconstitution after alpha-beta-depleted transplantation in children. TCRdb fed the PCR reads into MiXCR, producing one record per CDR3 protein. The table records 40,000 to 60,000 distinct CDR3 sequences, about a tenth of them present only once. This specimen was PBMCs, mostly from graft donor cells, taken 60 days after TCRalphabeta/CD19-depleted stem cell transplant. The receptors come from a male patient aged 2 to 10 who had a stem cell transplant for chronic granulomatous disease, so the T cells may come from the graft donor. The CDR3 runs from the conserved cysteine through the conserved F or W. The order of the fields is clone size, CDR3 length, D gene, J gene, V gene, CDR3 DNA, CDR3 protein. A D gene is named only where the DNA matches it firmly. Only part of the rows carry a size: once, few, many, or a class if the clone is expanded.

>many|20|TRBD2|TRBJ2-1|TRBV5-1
TGCGCCAGCAGCACCCCTCGGACTAGCTGGGAAAGACCCGCGATCGATGAGCAGTTCTTC
CASSTPRTSWERPAIDEQFF
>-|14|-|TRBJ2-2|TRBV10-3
TGTGCCATCAGTGACGCAGGGGACACCGGGGAGCTGTTTTTT
CAISDAGDTGELFF
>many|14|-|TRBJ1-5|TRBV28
TGTGCCAGCAGTTTATCTGGGTTGTGGAAGCCCCAGCATTTT
CASSLSGLWKPQHF
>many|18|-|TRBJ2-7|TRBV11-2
TGTGCCAGCAGCCCCGGAGCTCACGGCCCACTTACTCTTTACGAGCAGTACTTC
CASSPGAHGPLTLYEQYF
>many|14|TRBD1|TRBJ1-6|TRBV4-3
TGCGCCAGCAGCCCACCGACAGGGGCTTCACCCCTCCACTTT
CASSPPTGASPLHF
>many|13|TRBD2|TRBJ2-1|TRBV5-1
TGCGCCAGCCAGCGGGAGGCCTACAATGAGCAGTTCTTC
CASQREAYNEQFF
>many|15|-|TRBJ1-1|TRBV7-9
TGTGCCAGCAGCTTAGGGTGGGCGGAGAACACTGAAGCTTTCTTT
CASSLGWAENTEAFF
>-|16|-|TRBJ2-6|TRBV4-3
TGCGCCAGCAGCCAAGAGGGCAGCTCTGGGGCCAACGTCCTGACTTTC
CASSQEGSSGANVLTF
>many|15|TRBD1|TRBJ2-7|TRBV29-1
TGCAGCGTTGAAGAGGGACAGTGGAGCTCCTACGAGCAGTACTTC
CSVEEGQWSSYEQYF
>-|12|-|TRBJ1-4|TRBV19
TGTGCCAGTAGTATTGGCGCAGTCAAACTGTTTTTT
CASSIGAVKLFF
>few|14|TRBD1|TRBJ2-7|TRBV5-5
TGTGCCAGCAGCTCCCGACAGGGGGGGTACGAGCAGTACTTC
CASSSRQGGYEQYF
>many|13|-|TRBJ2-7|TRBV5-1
TGCGCCAGCAGCTTAGCACAGACCTACGAGCAGTACTTC
CASSLAQTYEQYF
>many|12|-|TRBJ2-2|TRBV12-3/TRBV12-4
TGTGCCAGCAGTCCCATAACCGGGGAGCTGTTTTTT
CASSPITGELFF
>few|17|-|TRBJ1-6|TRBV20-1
TGCAGTGCTAGAGATCCTAGCGCTGCGGGGACGGCTTCACCCCTCCACTTT
CSARDPSAAGTASPLHF
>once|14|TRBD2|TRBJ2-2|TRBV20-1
TGCAGTGCTAGATGGTCTAGCGGCACCGGGGAGCTGTTTTTT
CSARWSSGTGELFF
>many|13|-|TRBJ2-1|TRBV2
TGTGCCAGCAGGCGAAGCTCCTACAATGAGCAGTTCTTC
CASRRSSYNEQFF
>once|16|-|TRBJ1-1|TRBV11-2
TGTGCCAGCAGCTTATCAGAAAGCTTGGGGGACACTGAAGCTTTCTTT
CASSLSESLGDTEAFF
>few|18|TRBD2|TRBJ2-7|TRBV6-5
TGTGCCAGCAGTTACATTATACCCAGGGGGACTAGCGGGTACGAGCAGTACTTC
CASSYIIPRGTSGYEQYF
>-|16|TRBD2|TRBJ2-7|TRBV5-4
TGTGCCAGCAGCTTGCCAAAGGGTCTAGCGGGAGTCGAGCAGTACTTC
CASSLPKGLAGVEQYF
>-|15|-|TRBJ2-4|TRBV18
TGTGCCAGCTCACCACGTGGGGTAGCCAAAAACATTCAGTACTTC
CASSPRGVAKNIQYF
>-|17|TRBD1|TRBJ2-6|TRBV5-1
TGCGCCAGCAGCTTCGGGACAGGGGCTACTGGGGCCAACGTCCTGACTTTC
CASSFGTGATGANVLTF
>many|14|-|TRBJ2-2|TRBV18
TGTGCCAGCTCACCACCGCGGGCGACCGGGGAGCTGTTTTTT
CASSPPRATGELFF
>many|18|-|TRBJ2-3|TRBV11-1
TGTGCCAGCAGCTTAGTTGTTGGCATCGCGAGCCCTACAGATACGCAGTATTTT
CASSLVVGIASPTDTQYF
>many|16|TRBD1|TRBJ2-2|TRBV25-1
TGTGCCAGCAGACCCCACGGACAGGGGAACACCGGGGAGCTGTTTTTT
CASRPHGQGNTGELFF
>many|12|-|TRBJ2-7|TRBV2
TGTGCCAGCAGTACCCAGGGCTACGAGCAGTACTTC
CASSTQGYEQYF
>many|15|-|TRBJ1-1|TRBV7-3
TGTGCCAGCAGCCCCGGACCCGGATCGGACACTGAAGCTTTCTTT
CASSPGPGSDTEAFF
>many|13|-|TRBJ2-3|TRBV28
TGTGCCAGCTCCAAACTAGGGTTTAATACGCAGTATTTT
CASSKLGFNTQYF
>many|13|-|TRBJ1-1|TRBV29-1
TGCAGCGTTGAAGAAAATATGAACACTGAAGCTTTCTTT
CSVEENMNTEAFF
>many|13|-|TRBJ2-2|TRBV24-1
TGTGCCACCAGTGAGGTGGAGCCCGGGGAGCTGTTTTTT
CATSEVEPGELFF
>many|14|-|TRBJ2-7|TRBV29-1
TGCAGCGTTGAATCCCGCGGACCATCCTACGAGCAGTACTTC
CSVESRGPSYEQYF
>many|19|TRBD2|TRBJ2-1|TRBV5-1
TGCGCCAGCAGCTTGATATCTAGCGGGGTCTTTAGCTCCTACAATGAGCAGTTCTTC
CASSLISSGVFSSYNEQFF
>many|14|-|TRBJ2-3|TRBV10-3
TGTGCCATCACCGGGGAGTCCGGCACAGATACGCAGTATTTT
CAITGESGTDTQYF
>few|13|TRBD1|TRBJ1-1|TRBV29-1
TGCAGCGATAACAGGGGAGGGGTAACTGAAGCTTTCTTT
CSDNRGGVTEAFF
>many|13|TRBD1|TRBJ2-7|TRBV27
TGTGCCAGCAGTTCCGGGACAGGCTACGAGCAGTACTTC
CASSSGTGYEQYF
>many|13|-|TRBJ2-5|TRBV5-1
TGCGCCAGCAGCGTGGACCTGGGGTCGACCCAGTACTTC
CASSVDLGSTQYF
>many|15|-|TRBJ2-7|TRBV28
TGTGCCAGCAGCACCCTCGGAGGGGACGGTTCCGAGCAGTACTTC
CASSTLGGDGSEQYF
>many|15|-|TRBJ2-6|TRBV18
TGTGCCAGCTCACCACCCTACGGTGGGGCCAACGTCCTGACTTTC
CASSPPYGGANVLTF
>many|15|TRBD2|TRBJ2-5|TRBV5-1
TGCGCCAGCAGCTCTAGCGGGAGCCCCCAAGAGACCCAGTACTTC
CASSSSGSPQETQYF
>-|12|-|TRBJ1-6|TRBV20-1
TGCAGTGCCAGGTCCGACGGATCACCCCTCCACTTT
CSARSDGSPLHF
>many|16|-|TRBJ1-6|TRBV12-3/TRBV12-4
TGTGCCAGCAGCCCTACAGGGTTCCCGACTAATTCACCCCTCCACTTT
CASSPTGFPTNSPLHF
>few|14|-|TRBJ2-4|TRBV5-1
TGCGCCAGCAGGCAGGGGCTAGCCAAAAACATTCAGTACTTC
CASRQGLAKNIQYF
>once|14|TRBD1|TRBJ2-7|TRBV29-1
TGCAGCGTTGAGGATCGGGACAGCTCCTACGAGCAGTACTTC
CSVEDRDSSYEQYF